A few counts support the clone carrying this T cell receptor (beta chain). The data derive from a study of blood T cell repertoires in COVID-19. Assay: immunoSEQ multiplex PCR; the TCRdb copy retains only in-frame clones and omits some. The table has 350,000 to 500,000 clones, nearly 90% seen once. Germline V gene lookup returns CDR1 MDHEN and CDR2 SYDVKM. The V segment lost 7 bases and the J segment 5 bases; nucleotides outside the gene matches: 13. The CDR3 runs 15 residues. This sequence was found in a woman under 30 who had been exposed to COVID-19. The sample consisted of PBMCs or T cells enriched from blood (not recorded which). This chain connects TRBV28 to TRBJ2-7; 8 bases line up with TRBD1. Here the CDR3 DNA reads TGTGCCAGCACCTCAGACAGGGGTCTGTCCAACGAGCAGTACTTC. Protein: CASTSDRGLSNEQYF. Variable domain in full (rest from reference TRBV28 and TRBJ2-7): DVKVTQSSRYLVKRTGEKVFLECVQDMDHENMFWYRQDPGLGLRLIYFSYDVKMKEKGDIPEGYSVSREKKERFSLILESASTNQTSMYLCASTSDRGLSNEQYFGPGTRLTVT.